Described below is a single TCR beta chain sequence and its context. The record originates from a study of monozygotic twins with inflammatory bowel disease. From its re-call of the 5' RACE reads, TCRdb lists each CDR3 protein once, without DNA. Its clone listing holds about 380,000 distinct CDR3 sequences. This clonotype originated in a human donor with ulcerative colitis or Crohn's disease, or a healthy co-twin of an affected twin (not recorded which). Material: blood.

CDR3 protein: CSVEDLGRGNEQFF. The genes are TRBV29-1 and TRBJ2-1; the D call from TCRdb, TRBD1, cannot be confirmed without DNA. Germline CDR1 and CDR2: SQVTM and ANQGSEA. CDR3 length: 14 residues.